Following are 15 T cell receptor beta chains from one sample sequenced in a study of neoadjuvant nivolumab and ipilimumab in lung cancer. Sequencing was performed with immunoSEQ multiplex PCR; in TCRdb, only in-frame clones are kept and a portion is missing. The table lists approximately 26,000 clones, around 80% of them singletons. The input for sequencing was peripheral blood, taken before neoadjuvant nivolumab, alone or with ipilimumab. Source of these receptors: an adult with non-small cell lung cancer.

The CDR3 bases are TGTGCCAGCAGCCCGGACACCGGCGGGACCCAGTACTTC. This codes for CASSPDTGGTQYF. The chain has TRBV5-6 and TRBJ2-5, with D tentatively TRBD1 (5 bases). Germline CDR1 SGHDT, CDR2 YYEEEE. This CDR3 contains 13 residues. V shed 4 bases and J shed 7 bases, with 14 bases lying between them. Filled out from reference TRBV5-6 and TRBJ2-5, the complete variable domain reads DAGVTQSPTHLIKTRGQQVTLRCSPKSGHDTVSWYQQALGQGPQFIFQYYEEEERQRGNFPDRFSGHQFPNYSSELNVNALLLGDSALYLCASSPDTGGTQYFGPGTRLLVL.

This clone was detected only once. The chain joins TRBV5-8 to TRBJ2-3; 9 nucleotides match TRBD1. CDR1 is SGHTS and CDR2 is YDEGEE in the germline V gene. This CDR3 comprises 16 residues. V lost 5 bases to trimming and J lost 0 bases; unmatched junction nucleotides: 7. DNA of the CDR3: TGTGCCAGCAGAGGGACAGGGTTCGGGAGCACAGATACGCAGTATTTT. Amino acid sequence: CASRGTGFGSTDTQYF.

The V gene is TRBV7-9, the J gene TRBJ2-1; possibly TRBD1 for D (5 bases). The CDR3 spans 14 residues. The V end was cut by 0 bases, the J end by 7 bases, with 10 bases between. Per germline, CDR1 SEHNR and CDR2 FQNEAQ (reference sequence). The CDR3 spells CASSLAGALNEQFF. The CDR3 DNA sequence: TGTGCCAGCAGCTTAGCAGGGGCCCTAAATGAGCAGTTCTTC.

This chain joins TRBV6-6 and TRBJ2-5; D unclear. V shed 4 bases and J shed 6 bases, with 12 bases lying between them. This CDR3 has 13 amino acids. Germline V gene sequence: CDR1 MNHNY, CDR2 SVGAGI (reference sequence). CDR3: CASSFILGKTQYF. The CDR3 DNA sequence: TGTGCCAGCAGTTTTATCTTGGGGAAGACCCAGTACTTC.

A few counts support this clone. The V and J genes are TRBV7-7 and TRBJ1-4, with D unclear. The CDR3 extends over 13 amino acids. The V gene's germline CDR1 is SSHAT and CDR2 FNYEAQ (reference sequence). Trimming stripped 0 bases from V and 7 bases from J, with 6 bases between. In DNA, the CDR3 is TGTGCCAGCAGCTTAGCGCTGTCTGAAAAACTGTTTTTT. Protein product: CASSLALSEKLFF.

The chain combines TRBV5-8 with TRBJ2-5; 12 bases are shared with TRBD2. From germline, CDR1 is SGHTS and CDR2 YDEGEE. The length of the CDR3 is 15 residues. J lost 5 bases, V lost 4 bases, and 6 bases had no gene match. Here the CDR3 reads CASSLLAGGPETQYF. The CDR3 DNA is TGTGCCAGCAGCCTTCTAGCGGGGGGGCCGGAGACCCAGTACTTC.

This chain connects TRBV28 to TRBJ2-1; D is tentatively TRBD1 or TRBD2 (5 bases each). This CDR3 comprises 15 residues. The germline V gene has CDR1 MDHEN and CDR2 SYDVKM. Trimming shortened V by 8 bases and J by 7 bases, and 21 bases separated the two germline ends. CDR3 sequence: CASGPGAANLNEQFF. The DNA for the CDR3 is TGTGCCAGCGGTCCCGGGGCGGCTAATTTGAATGAGCAGTTCTTC. The full variable domain, rest sourced from reference TRBV28 and TRBJ2-1, is DVKVTQSSRYLVKRTGEKVFLECVQDMDHENMFWYRQDPGLGLRLIYFSYDVKMKEKGDIPEGYSVSREKKERFSLILESASTNQTSMYLCASGPGAANLNEQFFGPGTRLTVL.

The V gene is TRBV18, the J gene TRBJ2-7; D is unclear. The CDR3 length is 13 residues. CDR1 is KGHSH and CDR2 is LQKENI in the germline V gene. Trimming shortened V by 2 bases and J by 0 bases, and 5 bases separated the two germline ends. The CDR3 loop is CASSPGTSYEQYF. The CDR3 DNA follows: TGTGCCAGCTCACCAGGAACCTCCTACGAGCAGTACTTC.

The chain is built from TRBV10-3 and TRBJ2-1; maybe TRBD1 (5 bases). The CDR3 length is 16 residues. Germline loops: CDR1 ENHRY, CDR2 SYGVKD. The V end was cut by 4 bases, the J end by 0 bases, with 13 bases between. CDR3 sequence reads: CAISGVGAGSYNEQFF. The CDR3 nucleotides are TGTGCCATCAGTGGGGTTGGGGCTGGCTCCTACAATGAGCAGTTCTTC.

The genes are TRBV5-1 and TRBJ2-5, with TRBD2 matching over 9 bases. Germline V CDR1 and CDR2: SGHRS, YFSETQ. V shed 0 bases, J shed 5 bases, and the junction held 8 bases outside the gene matches. The CDR3 consists of 16 residues. The CDR3 DNA follows: TGCGCCAGCAGCTTGGGGGCTAGCGGGGATTCGGAGACCCAGTACTTC. It translates to CASSLGASGDSETQYF.

The V call is TRBV5-1, the J call TRBJ1-3, with D unclear. The CDR3 totals 15 residues. CDR1 and CDR2 from the germline V gene are SGHRS and YFSETQ. The ends were cut back, 0 bases at V and 2 bases at J, with 9 bases in the middle. In DNA form, the CDR3 reads TGCGCCAGCAGCTTGGGGGCATGGGCTGGAAACACCATATATTTT. It yields the protein CASSLGAWAGNTIYF.

The chain has TRBV6-5 and TRBJ1-1; D is perhaps TRBD1 (6 bases). The V end was cut by 6 bases, the J end by 0 bases, with 11 bases between. From germline, CDR1 is MNHEY and CDR2 SVGAGI. The CDR3 covers 14 residues. The CDR3 sequence is CASRPGHMNTEAFF. The CDR3, as DNA: TGTGCCAGCAGACCGGGACACATGAACACTGAAGCTTTCTTT.

V and J are TRBV5-4 and TRBJ1-1; D is uncertain. The germline V gene encodes CDR1 SGHNT and CDR2 YYREEE (reference sequence). The CDR3 extends over 13 amino acids. Trimming stripped 2 bases from V and 0 bases from J, with 5 bases between. The CDR3 DNA sequence: TGTGCCAGCAGCTTTAACCTGAACACTGAAGCTTTCTTT. Translation gives CASSFNLNTEAFF.

The count of this clone is one. The genes are TRBV7-9 and TRBJ1-5; 7 bases align to TRBD1. CDR1 SEHNR and CDR2 FQNEAQ come from the germline V gene (reference sequence). The CDR3 is 13 residues long. Unmatched junction bases numbered 5, after V lost 5 bases and J lost 7 bases. Here the CDR3 reads CASSPGGGQPQHF. The CDR3 DNA follows: TGTGCCAGCAGCCCAGGGGGAGGGCAGCCCCAGCATTTT.

The chain couples TRBV6-6 to TRBJ1-2; D is ambiguous. Germline CDR1 and CDR2: MNHNY and SVGAGI (reference sequence). V dropped 5 bases and J dropped 6 bases, with 10 bases sitting between them. This CDR3 spans 12 amino acids. CDR3 amino acids: CASSRTRDGYTF. The CDR3 nucleotides read TGTGCCAGCAGTCGCACGCGGGATGGCTACACCTTC.